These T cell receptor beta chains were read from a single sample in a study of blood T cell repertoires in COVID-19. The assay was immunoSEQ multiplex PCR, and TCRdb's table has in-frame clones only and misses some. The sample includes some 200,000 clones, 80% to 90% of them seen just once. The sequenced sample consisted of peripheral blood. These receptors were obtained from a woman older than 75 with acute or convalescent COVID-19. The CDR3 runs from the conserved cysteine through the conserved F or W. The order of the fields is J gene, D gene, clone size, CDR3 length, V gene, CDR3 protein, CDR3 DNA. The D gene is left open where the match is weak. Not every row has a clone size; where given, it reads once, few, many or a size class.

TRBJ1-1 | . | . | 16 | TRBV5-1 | CASSPGRLGADTEAFF | TGCGCCAGCAGCCCGGGCCGCTTGGGGGCGGATACTGAAGCTTTCTTT
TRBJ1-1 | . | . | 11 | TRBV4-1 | CASSSSVEAFF | TGCGCCAGCAGTTCGTCAGTTGAAGCTTTCTTT
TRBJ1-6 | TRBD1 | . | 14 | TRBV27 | CASSPQGMNSPLHF | TGTGCCAGCAGTCCACAGGGGATGAATTCACCCCTCCACTTT
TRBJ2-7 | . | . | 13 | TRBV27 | CASSLGLTYEQYF | TGTGCCAGCAGTTTGGGACTCACGTACGAGCAGTACTTC
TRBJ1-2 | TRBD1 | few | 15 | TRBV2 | CASSEGQAASYGYTF | TGTGCCAGCAGTGAGGGACAGGCCGCGAGCTATGGCTACACCTTC
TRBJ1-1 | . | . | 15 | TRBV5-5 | CASSWVGETNTEAFF | TGTGCCAGCAGCTGGGTCGGAGAGACGAACACTGAAGCTTTCTTT
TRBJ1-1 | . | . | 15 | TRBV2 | CASSEDRGMNTEAFF | TGTGCCAGCAGTGAAGATCGTGGCATGAACACTGAAGCTTTCTTT
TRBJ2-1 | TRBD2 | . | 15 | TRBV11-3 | CASSLGGGSGYEQFF | TGTGCCAGCAGCTTAGGCGGCGGGAGTGGCTATGAGCAGTTCTTC
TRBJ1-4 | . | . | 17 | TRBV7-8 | CASSLEGGGATNEKLFF | TGTGCCAGCAGCTTGGAGGGAGGGGGTGCAACTAATGAAAAACTGTTTTTT
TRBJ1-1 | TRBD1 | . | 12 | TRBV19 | CATGQGNTEAFF | TGTGCCACCGGACAGGGGAACACTGAAGCTTTCTTT
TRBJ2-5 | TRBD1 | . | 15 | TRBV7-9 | CASSSTGGLGETQYF | TGTGCCAGCAGCTCGACAGGGGGCCTAGGAGAGACCCAGTACTTC
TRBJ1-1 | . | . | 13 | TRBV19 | CASSLSRNTEAFF | TGTGCCAGTAGTCTTTCGCGGAACACTGAAGCTTTCTTT
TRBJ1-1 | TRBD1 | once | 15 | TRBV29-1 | CSVGGDRGMNTEAFF | TGCAGCGTCGGTGGGGACAGGGGAATGAACACTGAAGCTTTCTTT
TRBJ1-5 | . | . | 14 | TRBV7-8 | CASSFAQGSQPQHF | TGTGCCAGCAGCTTCGCCCAGGGGAGCCAGCCCCAGCATTTT
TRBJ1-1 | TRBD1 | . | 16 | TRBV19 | CASSLGQGRGKTEAFF | TGTGCCAGTAGTTTGGGACAGGGCAGGGGAAAGACTGAAGCTTTCTTT
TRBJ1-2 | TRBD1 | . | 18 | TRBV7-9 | CASSSPPGQTLRGDGYTF | TGTGCCAGCAGCTCGCCCCCGGGACAGACTCTAAGGGGTGATGGCTACACCTTC
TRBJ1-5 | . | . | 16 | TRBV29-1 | CSVEDHGSGSNQPQHF | TGCAGCGTTGAAGATCACGGGTCTGGGAGCAATCAGCCCCAGCATTTT
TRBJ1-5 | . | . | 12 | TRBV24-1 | CATTDGTGPQHF | TGTGCCACCACCGACGGGACTGGGCCCCAGCATTTT
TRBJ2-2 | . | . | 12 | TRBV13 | CASSSGAGELFF | TGTGCCAGCAGCTCGGGGGCCGGGGAGCTGTTTTTT
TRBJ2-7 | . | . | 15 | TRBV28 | CASSPGTWSLSEQYF | TGTGCCAGCAGTCCGGGGACATGGAGCCTGTCCGAGCAGTACTTC
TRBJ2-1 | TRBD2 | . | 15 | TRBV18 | CASSLGGSSYNEQFF | TGTGCCAGCTCACTGGGCGGGAGCTCCTACAATGAGCAGTTCTTC
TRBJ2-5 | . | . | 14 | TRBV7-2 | CASSKGGSRQTQYF | TGTGCCAGCAGCAAAGGGGGTAGCCGGCAGACCCAGTACTTC
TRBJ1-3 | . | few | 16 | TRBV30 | CAWTREVREAGNTIYF | TGTGCCTGGACCCGGGAGGTCAGGGAAGCCGGAAACACCATATATTTT
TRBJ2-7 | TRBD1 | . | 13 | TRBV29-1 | CSVEGDRAGEQYF | TGCAGCGTTGAAGGGGACAGGGCGGGAGAGCAGTACTTC
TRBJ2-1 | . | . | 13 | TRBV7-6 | CASSDPGEGEQFF | TGTGCCAGCAGCGACCCAGGGGAGGGAGAGCAGTTCTTC
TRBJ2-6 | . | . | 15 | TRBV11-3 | CASSLIRAGANVLTF | TGTGCCAGCAGCTTAATCAGGGCTGGGGCCAACGTCCTGACTTTC
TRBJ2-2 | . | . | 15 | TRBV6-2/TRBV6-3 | CASSSRGVGAGELFF | TGTGCCAGCAGTTCTAGGGGCGTTGGGGCCGGGGAGCTGTTTTTT
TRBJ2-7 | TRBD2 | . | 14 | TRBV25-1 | CASSGFSGSYEQYF | TGTGCCAGCAGTGGGTTCAGCGGGAGCTACGAGCAGTACTTC
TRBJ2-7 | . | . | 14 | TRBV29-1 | CSVGSHGPRGEQYF | TGCAGCGTTGGGTCCCACGGACCTCGGGGCGAGCAGTACTTC
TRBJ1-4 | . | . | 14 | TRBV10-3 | CAISESAGSQELFF | TGTGCCATCAGTGAGTCGGCGGGTTCCCAAGAACTGTTTTTT
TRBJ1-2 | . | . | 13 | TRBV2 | CASREGANYGYTF | TGTGCCAGCAGGGAGGGTGCTAACTATGGCTACACCTTC
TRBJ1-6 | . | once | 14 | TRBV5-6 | CASSLEALNSPLHF | TGTGCCAGCAGCCTCGAGGCGTTGAATTCACCCCTCCACTTT
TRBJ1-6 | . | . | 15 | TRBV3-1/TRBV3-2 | CASSQDAAPSPPLHF | TGTGCCAGCAGCCAAGACGCCGCACCGAGCCCACCCCTCCACTTT
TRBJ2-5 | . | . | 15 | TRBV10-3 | CAISERPDSQETQYF | TGTGCCATCAGTGAACGTCCCGACAGCCAAGAGACCCAGTACTTC
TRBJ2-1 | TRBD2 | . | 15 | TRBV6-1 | CASSERASGSDEQFF | TGTGCCAGCAGTGAAAGGGCTAGCGGGAGCGATGAGCAGTTCTTC
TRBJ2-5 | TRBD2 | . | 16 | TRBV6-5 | CASSYSRAGGPETQYF | TGTGCCAGCAGTTACTCGAGAGCGGGGGGGCCAGAGACCCAGTACTTC
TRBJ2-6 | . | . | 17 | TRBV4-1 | CASSSRSRGTGANVLTF | TGCGCCAGCAGCTCAAGATCTCGGGGGACTGGGGCCAACGTCCTGACTTTC
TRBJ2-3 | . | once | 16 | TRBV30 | CAWSVRRTDTGNTQYF | TGTGCCTGGAGTGTACGGCGGACGGACACAGGCAATACGCAGTATTTT
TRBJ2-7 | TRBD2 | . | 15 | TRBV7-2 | CASSPRTSSGYEQYF | TGTGCCAGCAGCCCGAGGACTAGTTCGGGCTACGAGCAGTACTTC
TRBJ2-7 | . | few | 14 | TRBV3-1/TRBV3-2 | CASSQGGTLYEQYF | TGTGCCAGCAGCCAAGGCGGGACGCTCTACGAGCAGTACTTC
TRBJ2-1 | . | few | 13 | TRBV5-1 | CASSLRGYNEQFF | TGCGCCAGCAGCCTGCGGGGTTACAATGAGCAGTTCTTC
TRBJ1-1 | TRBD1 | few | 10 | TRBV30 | CAWQGAAAFF | TGTGCCTGGCAGGGGGCGGCAGCTTTCTTT
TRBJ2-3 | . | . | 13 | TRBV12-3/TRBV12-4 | CASSWDSSDTQYF | TGTGCCAGCAGTTGGGACTCTTCAGATACGCAGTATTTT
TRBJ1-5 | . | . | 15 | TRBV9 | CASSAGVSSNQPQHF | TGTGCCAGCAGCGCAGGGGTTTCCAGCAATCAGCCCCAGCATTTT
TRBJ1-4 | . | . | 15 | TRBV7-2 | CASSGRGRMDEKLFF | TGTGCCAGCAGCGGAAGGGGCAGGATGGATGAAAAACTGTTTTTT
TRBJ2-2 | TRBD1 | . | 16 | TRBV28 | CASSPDRGIVAGELFF | TGTGCCAGCAGTCCCGACAGGGGGATAGTCGCCGGGGAGCTGTTTTTT
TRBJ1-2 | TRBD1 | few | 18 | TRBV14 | CASSQELPGQGAPYGYTF | TGTGCCAGCAGCCAAGAATTACCGGGACAGGGGGCACCCTATGGCTACACCTTC
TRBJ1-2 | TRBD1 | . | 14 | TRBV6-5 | CASRPTGGDLGYTF | TGTGCCAGCAGGCCAACAGGGGGCGATCTTGGCTACACCTTC
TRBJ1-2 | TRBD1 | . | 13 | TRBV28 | CASSPGQPYGYTF | TGTGCCAGCAGCCCGGGACAGCCCTATGGCTACACCTTC
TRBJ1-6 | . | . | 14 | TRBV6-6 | CASSPRGGNSPLHF | TGTGCCAGCAGTCCCAGGGGAGGGAATTCACCCCTCCACTTT
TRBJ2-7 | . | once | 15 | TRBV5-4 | CASSLPLGGAHEQYF | TGTGCCAGCAGCTTGCCCCTTGGGGGGGCCCACGAGCAGTACTTC